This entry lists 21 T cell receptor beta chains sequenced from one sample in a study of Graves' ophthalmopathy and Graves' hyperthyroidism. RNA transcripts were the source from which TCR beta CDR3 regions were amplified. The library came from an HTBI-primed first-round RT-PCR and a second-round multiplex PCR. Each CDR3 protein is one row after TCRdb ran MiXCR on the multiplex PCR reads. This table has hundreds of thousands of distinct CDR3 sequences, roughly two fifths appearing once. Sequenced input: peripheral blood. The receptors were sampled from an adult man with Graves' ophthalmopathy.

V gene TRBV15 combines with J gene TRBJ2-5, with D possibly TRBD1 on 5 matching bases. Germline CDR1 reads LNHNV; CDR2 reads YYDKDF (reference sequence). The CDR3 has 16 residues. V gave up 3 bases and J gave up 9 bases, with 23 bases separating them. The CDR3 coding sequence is TGTGCCACCAGCAGTAGGGGTGTACGGGCTCAGCAGCCCCAGTACTTC. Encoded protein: CATSSRGVRAQQPQYF.

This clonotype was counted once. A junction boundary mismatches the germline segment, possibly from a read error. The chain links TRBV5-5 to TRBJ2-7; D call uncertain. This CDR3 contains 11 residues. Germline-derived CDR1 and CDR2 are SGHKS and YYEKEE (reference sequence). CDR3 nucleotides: TGTGTCAGCAGCTTGCGGAGCGAGCAGTACTTC. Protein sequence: CVSSLRSEQYF. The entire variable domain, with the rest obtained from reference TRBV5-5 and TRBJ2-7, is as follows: DAGVTQSPTHLIKTRGQQVTLRCSPISGHKSVSWYQQVLGQGPQFIFQYYEKEERGRGNFPDRFSARQFPNYSSELNVNALLLGDSALYLCVSSLRSEQYFGPGTRLTVT.

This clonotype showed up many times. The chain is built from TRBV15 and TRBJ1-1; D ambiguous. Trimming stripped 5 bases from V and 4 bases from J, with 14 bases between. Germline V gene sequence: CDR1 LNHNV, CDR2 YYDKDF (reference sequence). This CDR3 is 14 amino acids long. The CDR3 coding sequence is TGTGCCACCAGCGTTTCGGAAGGGCGCACTGAAGCTTTCTTT. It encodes CATSVSEGRTEAFF.

The CDR3 loop is CASSYSRASEAFF. CDR3 bases: TGTGCCAGCAGTTACTCGAGGGCGAGTGAAGCTTTCTTT. This chain joins TRBV6-2 or TRBV6-3 and TRBJ1-1, with D uncertain. This CDR3 has 13 amino acids. Per the germline V gene, CDR1 is MNHEY and CDR2 is SVGEGT. V was clipped by 0 bases and J by 7 bases, with 9 bases between them.

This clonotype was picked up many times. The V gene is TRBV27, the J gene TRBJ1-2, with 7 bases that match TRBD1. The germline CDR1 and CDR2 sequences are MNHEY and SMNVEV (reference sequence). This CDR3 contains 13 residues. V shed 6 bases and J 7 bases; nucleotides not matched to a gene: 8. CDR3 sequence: CASSLTGEGGYTF. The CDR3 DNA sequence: TGTGCCAGCAGCTTAACAGGGGAGGGTGGCTACACCTTC.

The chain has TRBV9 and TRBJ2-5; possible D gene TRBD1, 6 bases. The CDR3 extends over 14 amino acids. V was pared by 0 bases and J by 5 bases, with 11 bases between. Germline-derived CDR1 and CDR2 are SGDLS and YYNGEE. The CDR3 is CASSVEGELETQYF. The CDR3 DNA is TGTGCCAGCAGCGTAGAGGGGGAATTGGAGACCCAGTACTTC.

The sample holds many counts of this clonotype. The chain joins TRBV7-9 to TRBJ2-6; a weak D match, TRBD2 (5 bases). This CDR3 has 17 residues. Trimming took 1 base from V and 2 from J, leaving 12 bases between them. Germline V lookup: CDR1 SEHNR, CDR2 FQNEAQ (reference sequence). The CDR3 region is CASSLVRLGAGANVLTF. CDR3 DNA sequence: TGTGCCAGCAGCTTAGTTAGATTGGGAGCTGGGGCCAACGTCCTGACTTTC.

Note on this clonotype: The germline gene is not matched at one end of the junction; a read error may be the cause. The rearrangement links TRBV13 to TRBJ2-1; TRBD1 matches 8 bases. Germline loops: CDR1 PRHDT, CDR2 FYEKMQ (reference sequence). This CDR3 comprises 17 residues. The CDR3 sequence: CASTLYHRDRSYNEQFF. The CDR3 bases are TGTGCCAGCACCTTATACCACCGGGACAGGTCTTACAATGAGCAGTTCTTC.

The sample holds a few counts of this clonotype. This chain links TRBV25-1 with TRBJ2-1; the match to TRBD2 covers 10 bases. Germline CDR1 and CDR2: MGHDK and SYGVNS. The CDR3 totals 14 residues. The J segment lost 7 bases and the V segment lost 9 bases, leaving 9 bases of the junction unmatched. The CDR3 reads CARRPSGSRNEQFF. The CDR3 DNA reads TGTGCCAGGCGGCCTAGCGGGAGTAGGAATGAGCAGTTCTTC. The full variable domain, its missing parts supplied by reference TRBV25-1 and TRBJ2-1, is EADIYQTPRYLVIGTGKKITLECSQTMGHDKMYWYQQDPGMELHLIHYSYGVNSTEKGDLSSESTVSRIRTEHFPLTLESARPSHTSQYLCARRPSGSRNEQFFGPGTRLTVL.

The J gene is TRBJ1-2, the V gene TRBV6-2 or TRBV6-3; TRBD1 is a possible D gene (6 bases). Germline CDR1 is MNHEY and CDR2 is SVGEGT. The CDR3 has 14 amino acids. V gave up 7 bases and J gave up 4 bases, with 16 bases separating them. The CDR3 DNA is TGTGCCAGCACCAGGGACACTAAGGTCTATGGCTACACCTTC. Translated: CASTRDTKVYGYTF.

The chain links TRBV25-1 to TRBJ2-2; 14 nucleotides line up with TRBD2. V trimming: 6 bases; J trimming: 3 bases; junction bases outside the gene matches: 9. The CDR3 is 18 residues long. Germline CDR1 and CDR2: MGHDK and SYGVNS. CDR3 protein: CASRRTSGRRRDTGELFF. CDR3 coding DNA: TGTGCCAGCAGAAGGACTAGCGGGAGGCGGAGGGACACCGGGGAGCTGTTTTTT. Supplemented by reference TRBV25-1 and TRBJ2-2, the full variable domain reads EADIYQTPRYLVIGTGKKITLECSQTMGHDKMYWYQQDPGMELHLIHYSYGVNSTEKGDLSSESTVSRIRTEHFPLTLESARPSHTSQYLCASRRTSGRRRDTGELFFGEGSRLTVL.

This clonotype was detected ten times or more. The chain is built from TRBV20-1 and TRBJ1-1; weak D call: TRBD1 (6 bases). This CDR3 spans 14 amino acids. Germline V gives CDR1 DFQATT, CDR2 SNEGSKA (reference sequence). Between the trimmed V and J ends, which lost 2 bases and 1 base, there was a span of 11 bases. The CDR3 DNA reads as TGCAGTGCTAGATCCGACAGGACGAACACTGAAGCTTTCTTT. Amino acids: CSARSDRTNTEAFF.

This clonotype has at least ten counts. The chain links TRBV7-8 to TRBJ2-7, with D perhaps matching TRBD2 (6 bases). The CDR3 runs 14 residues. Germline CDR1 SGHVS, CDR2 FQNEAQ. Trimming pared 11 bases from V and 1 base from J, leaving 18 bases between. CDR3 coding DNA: TGTGCCGTAGGACCAGGCGGGGCGTCCTACGAGCAGTACTTC. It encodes CAVGPGGASYEQYF.

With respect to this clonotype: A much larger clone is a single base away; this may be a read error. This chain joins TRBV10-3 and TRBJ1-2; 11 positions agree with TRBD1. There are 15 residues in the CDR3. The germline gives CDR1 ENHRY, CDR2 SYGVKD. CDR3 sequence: CASSQDRGLFYSYTF. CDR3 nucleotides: TGTGCCAGCAGTCAGGACAGGGGGCTGTTCTATAGCTACACCTTC.

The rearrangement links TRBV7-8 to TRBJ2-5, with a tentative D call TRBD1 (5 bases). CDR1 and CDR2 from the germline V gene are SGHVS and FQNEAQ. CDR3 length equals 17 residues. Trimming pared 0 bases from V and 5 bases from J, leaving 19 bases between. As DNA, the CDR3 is TGTGCCAGCAGCTTAGCCAGGGCAGCCTCCTCCCAGGAGACCCAGTACTTC. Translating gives CASSLARAASSQETQYF.

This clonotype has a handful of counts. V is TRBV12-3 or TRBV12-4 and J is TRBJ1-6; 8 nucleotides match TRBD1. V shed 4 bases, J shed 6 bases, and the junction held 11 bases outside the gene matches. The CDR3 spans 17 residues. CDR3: CASSYSPQGAFNSPLHF. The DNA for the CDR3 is TGTGCCAGCAGTTACTCCCCTCAGGGGGCGTTTAATTCACCCCTCCACTTT.

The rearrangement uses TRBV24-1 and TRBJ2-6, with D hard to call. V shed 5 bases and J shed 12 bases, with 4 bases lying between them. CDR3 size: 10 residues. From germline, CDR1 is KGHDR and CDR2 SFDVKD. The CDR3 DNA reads TGTGCCACCAGTGTCGGCGTCCTGACTTTC. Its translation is CATSVGVLTF.

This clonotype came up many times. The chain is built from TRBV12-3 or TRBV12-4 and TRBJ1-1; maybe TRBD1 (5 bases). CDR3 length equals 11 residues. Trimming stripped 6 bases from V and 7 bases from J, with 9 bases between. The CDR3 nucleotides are TGTGCCAGCAGCTTTGACAGTGAAGCTTTCTTT. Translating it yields CASSFDSEAFF.

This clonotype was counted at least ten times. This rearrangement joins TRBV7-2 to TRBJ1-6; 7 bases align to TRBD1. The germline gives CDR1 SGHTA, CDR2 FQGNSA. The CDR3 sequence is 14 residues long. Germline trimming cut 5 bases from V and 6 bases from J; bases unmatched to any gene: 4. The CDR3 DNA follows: TGTGCCAGCAGCATCAGGGGGGTTAATTCACCCCTCCACTTT. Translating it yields CASSIRGVNSPLHF. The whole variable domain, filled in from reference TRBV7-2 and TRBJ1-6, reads GAGVSQSPSNKVTEKGKDVELRCDPISGHTALYWYRQSLGQGLEFLIYFQGNSAPDKSGLPSDRFSAERTGGSVSTLTIQRTQQEDSAVYLCASSIRGVNSPLHFGNGTRLTVT.

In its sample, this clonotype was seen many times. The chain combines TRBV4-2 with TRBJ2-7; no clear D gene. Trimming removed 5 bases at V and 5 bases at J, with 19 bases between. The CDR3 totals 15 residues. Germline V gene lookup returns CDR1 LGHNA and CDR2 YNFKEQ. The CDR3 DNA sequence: TGTGCCAGCAGCATAGCCAAGAGTACGTTCGACGAGCAGTACTTC. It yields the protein CASSIAKSTFDEQYF.

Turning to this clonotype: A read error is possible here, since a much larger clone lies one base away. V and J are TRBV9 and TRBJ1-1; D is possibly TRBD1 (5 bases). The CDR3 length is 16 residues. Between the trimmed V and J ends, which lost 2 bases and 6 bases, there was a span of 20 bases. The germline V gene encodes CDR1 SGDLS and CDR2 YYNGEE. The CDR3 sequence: CASSVGIGWGGAEAFF. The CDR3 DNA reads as TGTGCCAGCAGCGTCGGGATAGGGTGGGGAGGGGCTGAAGCTTTCTTT.